This T cell receptor beta chain was captured by sequencing in a study of OX40 agonist ivuxolimab in advanced cancers. Study-wide points: Dose levels from 0.1 to 3.0 mg/kg saw CD4+ and CD8+ blood T cells expand clonally by week 6. Low normalized T-cell clonal expansion was also seen in some nonresponders.

Samples were taken at baseline and on day 1 of cycles 4 and 7. Turning to this clone: Its antigen remains unidentified.

The CDR3 consists of 13 residues. Germline CDR1 and CDR2: MNHEY and SVGAGI. J gave up 9 bases and V 2 bases, and 3 bases lay outside the gene matches. Clones were sequenced by immunoSEQ multiplex PCR, and TCRdb holds only the in-frame ones, with some missing. The table lists approximately 13,000 clones, over 75% of them singletons. This sequence joins TRBV6-5 and TRBJ2-1, with 8 bases aligning to TRBD2. This specimen was CD4+ or CD8+ T cells sorted from blood, taken in a trial of the OX40 agonist ivuxolimab. The source of this sequence is an adult with an advanced solid tumor such as melanoma, head and neck, liver or kidney cancer. CDR3 nucleotides: TGTGCCAGCAGTTACGAAGCGGGAGTTGAGCAGTTCTTC. It is translated as CASSYEAGVEQFF.